This TCR beta chain was captured by sequencing in a study of regulatory T cells in long-lasting Graves disease. Researchers made TCR beta libraries by using iRepertoire HTBI primers and running Arm-PCR on CDR3 regions. Via MiXCR, TCRdb re-called the multiplex PCR reads, giving one row per CDR3 protein. This table has under 450,000 distinct CDR3 sequences, about an eighth appearing once. As to time point: newly diagnosed GD, antithyroid drugs for less than 3 months. Making the TCR library involved RNA that had been extracted from PBMCs. Study conclusions and caveats: Reduced TCR diversity was observed in persistent Graves' patients versus newly diagnosed patients. The study found TRBV28, TRBJ1-2 and TRBJ2-5 favored in persistent disease.

This clonotype was recorded many times. The target antigen is unknown. Germline assignment: CDR1 ENHRY and CDR2 SYGVKD. The CDR3 is 15 residues long. V lost 6 bases and J 3 bases, leaving 15 bases between the germline ends. These same data were also listed under a study on T cells in Graves' hyperthyroidism and ophthalmopathy. This second report adds: Patients with uncontrolled infections, other autoimmune diseases, pregnancy or lactation were excluded. Most thyroid-expanded clonotypes above 0.001 were also found in blood.

The receptor's source is a woman between 18 and 30 years old with Graves disease. The gene calls are TRBV10-3 and TRBJ2-1; either TRBD1 or TRBD2 may fit D (5 bases each). The specimen comprised peripheral blood mononuclear cells (PBMCs), sampled at new diagnosis, from a patient treated with antithyroid drugs. The CDR3 region has the DNA TGTGCCATCAGCCTCCAAGGGGACGGCTACAATGAGCAGTTCTTC. Translated: CAISLQGDGYNEQFF.